This is a list of T cell receptor beta chains from one sample in a study of blood T cell repertoires in COVID-19. TCRdb keeps only in-frame clones here, not all; method: immunoSEQ multiplex PCR. Among 150,000 to 200,000 clones listed, roughly 82% were seen once. Sequencing was performed on PBMCs or T cells enriched from blood (not recorded which). The receptors derive from a man aged 50-59 years who had recovered from COVID-19. CDR3s include the opening cysteine and the closing phenylalanine or tryptophan. The order of the fields is clone size, J gene, V gene, D gene, CDR3 DNA, CDR3 protein. D genes are given only for firm matches. Size tells how often a clone was seen (once, few, many) or the class of an expanded clone, and some rows leave it out.

clone_size: .
j_call: TRBJ1-1
v_call: TRBV6-5
d_call: TRBD1
cdr3_nt: TGTGCCAGCAGTTACTCGGGCAGGGGGGACGCTGAAGCTTTCTTT
cdr3_aa: CASSYSGRGDAEAFF

clone_size: few
j_call: TRBJ2-1
v_call: TRBV5-1
d_call: TRBD1
cdr3_nt: TGCGCCAGCAGCCCGGGACAGATCAATGAGCAGTTCTTC
cdr3_aa: CASSPGQINEQFF

clone_size: .
j_call: TRBJ1-3
v_call: TRBV9
d_call: .
cdr3_nt: TGTGCCAGCAGCGTAGATCCCGGGGATGGAAACACCATATATTTT
cdr3_aa: CASSVDPGDGNTIYF

clone_size: .
j_call: TRBJ1-2
v_call: TRBV7-8
d_call: TRBD1
cdr3_nt: TGTGCCAGCAGCTTTATTAAACCCGGGACAGATGGCTACACCTTC
cdr3_aa: CASSFIKPGTDGYTF

clone_size: .
j_call: TRBJ1-2
v_call: TRBV9
d_call: TRBD1
cdr3_nt: TGTGCCAGCAGCGCCGGGACAGGGTTCTATGGCTACACCTTC
cdr3_aa: CASSAGTGFYGYTF

clone_size: once
j_call: TRBJ2-2
v_call: TRBV28
d_call: .
cdr3_nt: TGTGCCAGCAGTTTGGTCAGGGTCACCGGGGAGCTGTTTTTT
cdr3_aa: CASSLVRVTGELFF

clone_size: .
j_call: TRBJ2-1
v_call: TRBV19
d_call: .
cdr3_nt: TGTGCCAGTAGTCCTTCCTACAATGAGCAGTTCTTC
cdr3_aa: CASSPSYNEQFF

clone_size: .
j_call: TRBJ1-5
v_call: TRBV30
d_call: .
cdr3_nt: TGTGCCTGGAGTGACAGGGGCAATCAGCCCCAGCATTTT
cdr3_aa: CAWSDRGNQPQHF

clone_size: few
j_call: TRBJ2-3
v_call: TRBV27
d_call: TRBD2
cdr3_nt: TGTGCCAGCAGTTTTTGGGGACTAGCGGGGGGGCAGGGCACAGATACGCAGTATTTT
cdr3_aa: CASSFWGLAGGQGTDTQYF

clone_size: .
j_call: TRBJ1-1
v_call: TRBV5-6
d_call: .
cdr3_nt: TGTGCCAGCAGCTTGTTGAGGAACACTGAAGCTTTCTTT
cdr3_aa: CASSLLRNTEAFF

clone_size: once
j_call: TRBJ2-7
v_call: TRBV27
d_call: TRBD2
cdr3_nt: TGTGCCAGCAGTTTCCGACTAGCAAACGAGCAGTACTTC
cdr3_aa: CASSFRLANEQYF

clone_size: .
j_call: TRBJ1-4
v_call: TRBV4-1
d_call: .
cdr3_nt: TGCGCCAGCAGCCAAGACGGCCAGAGGGATGAAAAACTGTTTTTT
cdr3_aa: CASSQDGQRDEKLFF

clone_size: .
j_call: TRBJ1-2
v_call: TRBV18
d_call: .
cdr3_nt: TGTGCCAGCTCACCACTGGGAGGCCTCACCTTC
cdr3_aa: CASSPLGGLTF

clone_size: .
j_call: TRBJ1-6
v_call: TRBV19
d_call: .
cdr3_nt: TGTGCCAGTAACGCAGGGCTGTTGGATAATTCACCCCTCCACTTT
cdr3_aa: CASNAGLLDNSPLHF

clone_size: .
j_call: TRBJ1-1
v_call: TRBV28
d_call: TRBD1
cdr3_nt: TGTGCCAGCACCTTTTTCCCAGGGGGCACTGAAGCTTTCTTT
cdr3_aa: CASTFFPGGTEAFF

clone_size: .
j_call: TRBJ1-1
v_call: TRBV29-1
d_call: TRBD1
cdr3_nt: TGCAGCGTTAGATCCGGGACAGGTTCGGGTGTGAACACTGAAGCTTTCTTT
cdr3_aa: CSVRSGTGSGVNTEAFF

clone_size: .
j_call: TRBJ2-7
v_call: TRBV4-1
d_call: .
cdr3_nt: TGCGCCAGCAGCCAAGTACGCAGGGACGAGCAGTACTTC
cdr3_aa: CASSQVRRDEQYF

clone_size: many
j_call: TRBJ1-6
v_call: TRBV7-9
d_call: .
cdr3_nt: TGTGCCAGCAGTGAGAGTGATTCACCCCTCCACTTT
cdr3_aa: CASSESDSPLHF